This T cell receptor (beta chain) was obtained from a study of human T cells and chemical hapten exposure. Background on the study: In the sensitization step, 2% DPC was placed on roughly 2 cm by roughly 2 cm of upper inner arm skin. Diphenylcyclopropenone was administered weekly to the scalp of patients throughout the roughly 25-week study.

Described time point: patch test 1, 2 weeks after DPC sensitization. Treatment meaning: therapeutic diphenylcyclopropenone sensitization with weekly scalp DPC. Suited to DPC and affected by alopecia, the donors ranged from 18 to 70 years old. The starting material, unfractionated whole blood, was used for total RNA extraction. Per the germline V gene, CDR1 is SEHNR and CDR2 is FQNEAQ (reference sequence). There are 12 residues in the CDR3. The germline V and J ends were trimmed by 2 bases and 5 bases, with 7 bases remaining between them. MiXCR was run by TCRdb on the RACE reads, yielding one entry per CDR3 protein. The sample includes roughly 160,000 distinct CDR3 sequences, roughly 14% seen only once; the top ten take 1.7%. This clonotype was detected many times.

This chain joins TRBV7-9 and TRBJ2-7; D is uncertain. The source of this sequence is a woman aged 25 to 39 with alopecia areata. Some clones in this sample may be carry-over from other donors' samples. The source material was whole blood, sampled in connection with sensitization to the hapten diphenylcyclopropenone (DPC). For the CDR3, the DNA is TGTGCCAGCAGCTTAAATTGGAACGAGCAGTACTTC. This sequence encodes CASSLNWNEQYF.